This entry concerns a single T cell receptor beta chain. These data originate in a study of blood T cell repertoires in COVID-19. As handled by the study authors: Cell counts per sample came from amplifying reference gene primers. Repertoires were generated with immunoSEQ multiplex PCR, while TCRdb's copy carries only in-frame clones and drops some. D and trimming were read from the DNA, whereas the V and J calls and clone size are those reported in that table. The sample carries some 300,000 clones, 70% to 90% recorded once. V was pared by 2 bases and J by 4 bases, with 15 bases between. This CDR3 is 15 amino acids long. The germline gives CDR1 MNHEY, CDR2 SVGAGI.

The sequence was obtained from a woman aged 40 to 49 who had recovered from COVID-19. The gene calls are TRBV6-5 and TRBJ2-7; TRBD2 is a possible D gene (6 bases). The sample was PBMCs or T cells enriched from blood (not recorded which). CDR3 in amino acids: CASSYPGGLGYEQYF. CDR3 in DNA: TGTGCCAGCAGTTACCCCGGGGGACTTGGGTACGAGCAGTACTTC.